This is a list of T cell receptor beta chains from one sample in a study of technical replicates of blood from a handful of donors. TCRdb keeps only in-frame clones here, not all; method: immunoSEQ multiplex PCR. The repertoire holds 53,000 or so clones, with just under 95% as singletons. Input material: PBMCs. The receptors derive from a human donor in good health. Some clones in this sample may be carry-over from other donors' samples. CDR3s include the opening cysteine and the closing phenylalanine or tryptophan. The D gene is left open where the match is weak. The size entry is marked missing in some rows and otherwise reads once, few, many or a size class.

-,TRBV7-3,-,TRBJ2-3,TGTGCCAGCAGCTTAACGGTCAGTGTGGCAGATACGCAGTATTTT,CASSLTVSVADTQYF
TRBD2,TRBV19,few,TRBJ2-1,TGTGCCAGTAGTATGTGGGGGCCTACAGCGGGGGACAATGAGCAGTTCTTC,CASSMWGPTAGDNEQFF
TRBD2,TRBV7-6,-,TRBJ2-5,TGTGCCAGCAGCCAAAATAGCGGGGGGACCCAAGAGACCCAGTACTTC,CASSQNSGGTQETQYF
TRBD1,TRBV7-2,once,TRBJ1-1,TGTGCCAGCAGCCACGGGGACAGAGCGAACACTGAAGCTTTCTTT,CASSHGDRANTEAFF
TRBD1,TRBV29-1,-,TRBJ1-2,TGCAGCGGCCGGGACAGTGGAGGGTCGGGTGGCTACACCTTC,CSGRDSGGSGGYTF
-,TRBV19,-,TRBJ1-2,TGTGCCAGTAGGGCAACAGGGCCTGGCTACACCTTC,CASRATGPGYTF
TRBD1,TRBV7-8,-,TRBJ1-5,TGTGCCAGCAGCTTATGGGACAGGGAAAGCAATCAGCCCCAGCATTTT,CASSLWDRESNQPQHF
TRBD2,TRBV6-5,-,TRBJ2-7,TGTGCCAGCAGTTCACATAGCGGGAACGACGAGCAGTACTTC,CASSSHSGNDEQYF
TRBD2,TRBV7-2,few,TRBJ2-7,TGTGCCAGCAGTTTACTAGCGGGAGCCTACGAGCAGTACTTC,CASSLLAGAYEQYF
-,TRBV4-3,-,TRBJ2-2,TGCGCCAGCAGCCAAGAGACGGGAGTGGGGCGGGAGCTGTTTTTT,CASSQETGVGRELFF
TRBD1,TRBV6-4,-,TRBJ2-3,TGTGCCAGCAGCTTGACAGGGGGCACAGATACGCAGTATTTT,CASSLTGGTDTQYF
TRBD2,TRBV4-3,once,TRBJ2-2,TGCGCCAGCAGCCAAGAGGGACTACTCACCGGGGAGCTGTTTTTT,CASSQEGLLTGELFF
-,TRBV7-2,-,TRBJ2-5,TGTGCCAGCAGCTTAGCGGGGGCGTACCAAGAGACCCAGTACTTC,CASSLAGAYQETQYF
TRBD1,TRBV6-5,-,TRBJ2-3,TGTGCCAGCAGCCCCGGGACAGGGGGCTTAGATACGCAGTATTTT,CASSPGTGGLDTQYF
-,TRBV28,-,TRBJ1-3,TGTGCCAGCAGTTTGGCAGGAAACACCATATATTTT,CASSLAGNTIYF
TRBD1,TRBV18,-,TRBJ1-2,TGTGCCAGCTCACCAACCGGGACAGACTATGGCTACACCTTC,CASSPTGTDYGYTF
-,TRBV4-3,-,TRBJ2-3,TGCGCCAGCAGCCTGGCGGCAACTAACACAGATACGCAGTATTTT,CASSLAATNTDTQYF
-,TRBV7-6,-,TRBJ2-1,TGTGCCAGCACGCGCGGAGGGGCCCCCGATGAGCAGTTCTTC,CASTRGGAPDEQFF
-,TRBV9,-,TRBJ2-7,TGTGCCAGCAGCGTAGCGGCTAGCGTTACCTACGAGCAGTACTTC,CASSVAASVTYEQYF
TRBD1,TRBV6-6,-,TRBJ1-2,TGTGCCAGCAGTCAACAGGGGTCGGTACCTATCTTC,CASSQQGSVPIF
TRBD2,TRBV6-5,-,TRBJ2-1,TGTGCCAGCAGTTTAACAGCGGGAGTCTACAATGAGCAGTTCTTC,CASSLTAGVYNEQFF
TRBD2,TRBV11-2,once,TRBJ2-7,TGTGCCAGCAGCTTAGACAGCGGGAGTCTCTACGAGCAGTACTTC,CASSLDSGSLYEQYF
-,TRBV28,-,TRBJ2-2,TGTGCCAGCAGTTTATTGGGGGCTGGGGACACCGGGGAGCTGTTTTTT,CASSLLGAGDTGELFF
TRBD1,TRBV27,-,TRBJ2-7,TGTGCCAGCAGTTTAGACAGGGGGAACGAGCAGTACTTC,CASSLDRGNEQYF
TRBD1,TRBV30,-,TRBJ2-7,TGTGCCTGGAGTGTAGAGACAGGGAGATTTTTC,CAWSVETGRFF
TRBD1,TRBV6-1,-,TRBJ2-4,TGTGCCAGCAGAGACCAGGGGGCGCGGGACATTCAGTACTTC,CASRDQGARDIQYF
TRBD2,TRBV12-5,-,TRBJ2-1,TGTGCTAGTGGTTTCCAGCGGGGGGGGTACAATGAGCAGTTCTTC,CASGFQRGGYNEQFF
-,TRBV5-1,-,TRBJ2-1,TGCGCCAGCAGCACGACAGGACCCTACAATGAGCAGTTCTTC,CASSTTGPYNEQFF
TRBD1,TRBV5-1,-,TRBJ1-1,TGCGCCAGCAGCTTGGCGGGACAGCAGTACACTGAAGCTTTCTTT,CASSLAGQQYTEAFF
-,TRBV15,-,TRBJ1-3,TGTGCCACCAGCAGAGATCTAGGGGCGGGAAACACCATATATTTT,CATSRDLGAGNTIYF
-,TRBV5-1,-,TRBJ2-5,TGCGCCAGCAGCCCAACTAACCCGTACCAAGAGACCCAGTACTTC,CASSPTNPYQETQYF
TRBD1,TRBV5-4,-,TRBJ1-2,TGTGCCAGCAGCTTGGAAGCAGGGGGGATCTATGGCTACACCTTC,CASSLEAGGIYGYTF
TRBD1,TRBV19,once,TRBJ1-3,TGTGCCAGTACGAAGGGGGCAGCAGGAAACACCATATATTTT,CASTKGAAGNTIYF
-,TRBV4-3,-,TRBJ2-3,TGCGCCAGCAGCCAAGATAGGGAGCTTTTCGGCACAGATACGCAGTATTTT,CASSQDRELFGTDTQYF
-,TRBV7-3,once,TRBJ2-7,TGTGCCAGCAGCTTAACAGGAGGAAGCTCCTACGAGCAGTACTTC,CASSLTGGSSYEQYF
-,TRBV14,-,TRBJ2-3,TGTGCCAGCAGCCAAGTGACAGGGCGCGGGGCGCAGTATTTT,CASSQVTGRGAQYF
-,TRBV5-8,-,TRBJ1-2,TGTGCCAGCAGCACCGAGGGCAGATGGACCTATGGCTACACCTTC,CASSTEGRWTYGYTF
TRBD2,TRBV9,once,TRBJ2-1,TGTGCCAGCAGCGCCCACCCCACTAGCGGGGGGGCCGGTGAGCAGTTCTTC,CASSAHPTSGGAGEQFF
-,TRBV28,once,TRBJ1-2,TGTGCCAGCAGTTCCCGGTTGCGGGGGCAGAACTATGGCTACACCTTC,CASSSRLRGQNYGYTF
TRBD2,TRBV6-6,-,TRBJ2-5,TGTGCCAGCAGTCTGGGACTAGCGGGAAATCAAGAGACCCAGTACTTC,CASSLGLAGNQETQYF
TRBD1,TRBV5-1,-,TRBJ2-3,TGCGCCAGCAGCTTCACAGGGGGCGTTTCTCCAGATACGCAGTATTTT,CASSFTGGVSPDTQYF
-,TRBV18,-,TRBJ2-5,TGTGCCAGCTCACCACTCGGAGGATCAGCCGGGACATTGGACTTC,CASSPLGGSAGTLDF
TRBD1,TRBV6-6,-,TRBJ2-7,TGTGCCAGCCGGACAGGATTATTCTACGAGCAGTACTTC,CASRTGLFYEQYF
TRBD2,TRBV4-2,-,TRBJ2-7,TGTGCCAGCAGCGCGGGAGTCCAAAGCTCCTACGAGCAGTACTTC,CASSAGVQSSYEQYF
-,TRBV4-1,-,TRBJ1-5,TGCGCCAGCAGCCAAGAGGGAGGAGGGAGCGGCAATCAGCCCCAGCATTTT,CASSQEGGGSGNQPQHF
-,TRBV5-1,-,TRBJ2-1,TGCGCCAGCAGCTTGGTCGGGGGTTCCTACAATGAGCAGTTCTTC,CASSLVGGSYNEQFF
-,TRBV4-3,-,TRBJ2-7,TGCGCCAGCAGCCAAGATCGCGGGGTAACCTACGAGCAGTACTTC,CASSQDRGVTYEQYF
TRBD1,TRBV10-1,once,TRBJ2-7,TGCGCCAGCAGTGGGACAGGGAGCTCCTACGAGCAGTACTTC,CASSGTGSSYEQYF
-,TRBV7-6,-,TRBJ2-3,TGTGCCAGCAGCCCGGGCACAGATACGCAGTATTTT,CASSPGTDTQYF
-,TRBV5-4,-,TRBJ1-2,TGTGCCAGCAGCTCGCAGGGCGGGAGAGGTAACTATGGCTACACCTTC,CASSSQGGRGNYGYTF
-,TRBV5-1,-,TRBJ1-1,TGCGCCAGCAGCTCCCGGGACATCCGTAACACTGAAGCTTTCTTT,CASSSRDIRNTEAFF
-,TRBV18,-,TRBJ1-2,TGTGCCAGCTCACCAGACATAGATTCGAGCTACACCTTC,CASSPDIDSSYTF
-,TRBV12-5,-,TRBJ1-1,TGTGCTACCACGCTGGGATGGGGGGGTGCTTTCTTT,CATTLGWGGAFF
TRBD1,TRBV19,-,TRBJ1-1,TGTGCCAGTAGTATAAAAACCGGGACAGGAGGTAGGACTGAAGCTTTCTTT,CASSIKTGTGGRTEAFF
-,TRBV6-6,once,TRBJ1-6,TGTGCCAGCAGTTACCCAGACAAGAATTCACCCCTCCACTTT,CASSYPDKNSPLHF
TRBD2,TRBV4-2,-,TRBJ2-1,TGTGCCAGCAGGACGATCGGGAGGGCCAGTAATGAGCAGTTCTTC,CASRTIGRASNEQFF
-,TRBV7-9,-,TRBJ1-2,TGTGCCAGCAGCTTGGGAGCGCAGTCCTATGACGGCTACACCTTC,CASSLGAQSYDGYTF
TRBD1,TRBV15,-,TRBJ2-2,TGTGCCACCAGTAGACAGGGGGCGATCAATCAGGAGCTGTTTTTT,CATSRQGAINQELFF
-,TRBV30,-,TRBJ2-1,TGTGCCTGGAGTGTACGGGGGGCCTTATACAATGAGCAGTTCTTC,CAWSVRGALYNEQFF